A selection of T cell receptor beta chains follows, all from one sample in a study of OX40 agonist ivuxolimab in advanced cancers. TCRdb keeps only in-frame clones here, not all; method: immunoSEQ multiplex PCR. Altogether 65,000 to 95,000 clones are present, around 85% being singletons, with the ten largest covering 3% to 4.5%. This specimen consisted of CD4+ or CD8+ T cells sorted from blood, obtained in a trial of the OX40 agonist ivuxolimab. Every receptor here comes from an adult with an advanced solid tumor such as melanoma, head and neck, liver or kidney cancer. Each CDR3 is given without its conserved first and last residue. The order of the fields is V gene, J gene, D gene, CDR3 protein. D genes are given only for firm matches.

V: TRBV7-3
J: TRBJ1-6
D: NA
CDR3: ASSLTTNSPLH

V: TRBV5-1
J: TRBJ2-1
D: TRBD1
CDR3: ASSSGQEYNEQF

V: TRBV9
J: TRBJ2-2
D: TRBD2
CDR3: ASSVDGLLLSAGTGELF

V: TRBV18
J: TRBJ1-2
D: NA
CDR3: ASSLAPGSNYGYT

V: TRBV6-5
J: TRBJ1-2
D: NA
CDR3: ASTDRRGYT

V: TRBV14
J: TRBJ2-3
D: NA
CDR3: ASSQVGWVKAGPDTDTQY

V: TRBV28
J: TRBJ2-7
D: TRBD1
CDR3: ASSLLGTGSEQY

V: TRBV18
J: TRBJ2-4
D: NA
CDR3: ASSQTEQDIQY

V: TRBV2
J: TRBJ1-1
D: NA
CDR3: ASSADRIGTEAF

V: TRBV12-5
J: TRBJ2-7
D: NA
CDR3: ASGGVQGEQY

V: TRBV25-1
J: TRBJ1-1
D: NA
CDR3: ASSEYRVGAEAF

V: TRBV19
J: TRBJ2-1
D: TRBD1
CDR3: ASSTPGQSSYNEQF

V: TRBV9
J: TRBJ2-2
D: NA
CDR3: ASSEGWGTTGELF

V: TRBV7-8
J: TRBJ1-2
D: NA
CDR3: ASSLSLGGNYGYT

V: TRBV5-1
J: TRBJ1-1
D: TRBD1
CDR3: ASSRGQGAPEAF

V: TRBV18
J: TRBJ2-5
D: NA
CDR3: ASSPPPQETQY

V: TRBV7-9
J: TRBJ2-3
D: TRBD2
CDR3: ASSLAGNTDTQY